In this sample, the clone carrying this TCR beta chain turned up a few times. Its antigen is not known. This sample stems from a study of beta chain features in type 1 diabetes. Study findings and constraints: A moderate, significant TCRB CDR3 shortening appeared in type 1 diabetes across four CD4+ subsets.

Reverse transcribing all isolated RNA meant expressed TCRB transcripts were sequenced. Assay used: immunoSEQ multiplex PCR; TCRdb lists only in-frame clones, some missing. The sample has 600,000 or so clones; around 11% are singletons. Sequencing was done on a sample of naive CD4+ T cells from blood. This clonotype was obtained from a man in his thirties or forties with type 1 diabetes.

CDR3 protein: CASSSQGRGNTDTQYF. CDR3 DNA: TGTGCCAGCAGCTCCCAGGGGCGGGGGAACACAGATACGCAGTATTTT. J is TRBJ2-3 and V is TRBV7-2, with D tentatively TRBD2 (7 bases). Trimming pared 4 bases from V and 2 bases from J, leaving 16 bases between. Per germline, CDR1 SGHTA and CDR2 FQGNSA. CDR3 length: 16 residues. Full variable domain (missing parts from reference TRBV7-2 and TRBJ2-3): GAGVSQSPSNKVTEKGKDVELRCDPISGHTALYWYRQSLGQGLEFLIYFQGNSAPDKSGLPSDRFSAERTGGSVSTLTIQRTQQEDSAVYLCASSSQGRGNTDTQYFGPGTRLTVL.